The 2 T cell receptor beta chains below come from one sample, sequenced in a study of shared clonotypes between healthy human individuals. Only in-frame clones appear in the TCRdb table, and some are missing; sequencing was by immunoSEQ multiplex PCR. Of about 2.1 million clones listed, 93% are singletons. Selected positively for CCR7 and CD45RO-negative, naive CD8 cells excluded terminally differentiated effector memory CD45RA+ cells. Specimen: naive CD8+ T cells from PBMCs. The receptor set was obtained from a man aged 18-30 years in good health. Some clones in this sample may be carry-over from other donors' samples.

Concerning this clone: The sample holds other DNA sequences that translate to the same CDR3. This sequence joins TRBV9 and TRBJ2-7; D may be TRBD1 or TRBD2 (6 bases each). Germline V lookup: CDR1 SGDLS, CDR2 YYNGEE. V lost 0 bases to trimming and J lost 3 bases, with 10 bases between them. This CDR3 has 14 residues. CDR3 nucleotide sequence: TGTGCCAGCAGCGTAGGGGGGGCAGGCTACGAGCAGTACTTC. Its translation: CASSVGGAGYEQYF.

This chain joins TRBV19 and TRBJ2-1; no definite D call. V lost 3 bases and J 4 bases, leaving 10 bases between the germline ends. This CDR3 spans 14 amino acids. Germline loops: CDR1 LNHDA, CDR2 SQIVND (reference sequence). In nucleotides, the CDR3 is TGTGCCAGTAGTATGAATGGAGAATACAATGAGCAGTTCTTC. Translation: CASSMNGEYNEQFF.